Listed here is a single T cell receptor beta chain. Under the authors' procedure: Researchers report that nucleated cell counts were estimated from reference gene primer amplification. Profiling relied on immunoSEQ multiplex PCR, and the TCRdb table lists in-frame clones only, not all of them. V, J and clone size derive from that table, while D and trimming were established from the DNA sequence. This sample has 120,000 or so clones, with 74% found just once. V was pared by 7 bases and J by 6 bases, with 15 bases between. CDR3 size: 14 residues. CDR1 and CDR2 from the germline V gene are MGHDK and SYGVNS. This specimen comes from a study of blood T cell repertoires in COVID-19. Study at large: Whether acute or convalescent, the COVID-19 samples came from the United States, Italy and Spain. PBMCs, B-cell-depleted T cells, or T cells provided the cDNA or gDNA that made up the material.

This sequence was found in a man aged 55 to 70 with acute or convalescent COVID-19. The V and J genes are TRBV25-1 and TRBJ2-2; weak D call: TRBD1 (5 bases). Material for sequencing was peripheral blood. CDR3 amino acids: CASTLREGAGELFF. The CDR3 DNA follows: TGTGCCAGCACTCTTAGAGAAGGGGCCGGGGAGCTGTTTTTT.